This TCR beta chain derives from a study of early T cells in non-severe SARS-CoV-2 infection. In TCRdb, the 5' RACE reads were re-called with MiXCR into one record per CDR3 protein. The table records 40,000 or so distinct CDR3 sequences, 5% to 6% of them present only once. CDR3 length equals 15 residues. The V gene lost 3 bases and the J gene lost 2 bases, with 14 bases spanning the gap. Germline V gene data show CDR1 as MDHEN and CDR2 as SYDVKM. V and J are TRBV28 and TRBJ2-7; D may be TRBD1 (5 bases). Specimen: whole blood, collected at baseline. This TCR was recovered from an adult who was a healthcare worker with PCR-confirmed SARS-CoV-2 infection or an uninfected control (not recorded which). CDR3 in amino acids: CASSFSGARPYEQYF. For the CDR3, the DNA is TGTGCCAGCAGTTTTAGTGGGGCCCGACCCTACGAGCAGTACTTC.